The source of this T cell receptor beta chain is a study of post-analysis software for immune sequencing data. Study context: Recorded disease courses covered relapsing-remitting, secondary progressive and progressive-relapsing multiple sclerosis. Some patients had no subtype annotation. Study findings and constraints: The F measure placed samples prepared in the same batch into strongly shared clusters. Multiple sclerosis patients had significantly lower normalized Chao1 diversity than controls. There were roughly 5 TRBV segments more frequent in patients than controls, and TRBV5-6, TRBV5-1 and TRBV20-1 were among them.

Germline V lookup: CDR1 MNHNS, CDR2 SASEGT. There are 13 residues in the CDR3. The V gene lost 10 bases and the J gene lost 3 bases, with 13 bases spanning the gap. Unique-molecular-identifier-tagged TCR beta cDNA libraries were used. TCRdb re-derived calls from the PCR reads in MiXCR, one entry per CDR3 protein. The table includes approximately 250,000 distinct CDR3 sequences, approximately 34% detected once. Turning to this clonotype: The antigen is not known.

This clonotype was sampled from a girl under 18 with multiple sclerosis. The genes are TRBV6-1 and TRBJ1-5; D gene unclear. The sample was blood. The CDR3 sequence is CATYGGNNQPQHF. DNA of the CDR3: TGTGCCACCTATGGCGGGAACAATCAGCCCCAGCATTTT.